The sequence of this TCR beta chain was determined in a study of cytomegalovirus exposure and HLA in healthy donors. As for the study in general: A data release that came early held around 85 million unique TCRs from HLA-typed donors.

Study results and limitations: Later on, a genetic analysis was performed. It linked a missense variant in DCLRE1C with V- and J-gene trimming of TCR beta. TCR beta sequences reportedly predicted most subjects' HLA-A and HLA-B alleles accurately. A later analysis showed that HLA-associated TCR beta chains had undergone more clonal expansion than equally common others.

Trimming removed 5 bases from V and 0 bases from J; junction bases left unmatched: 12. Germline V gene sequence: CDR1 MNHEY, CDR2 SMNVEV (reference sequence). This CDR3 has 17 amino acids. About this clone itself: The antigen remains unidentified.

The study ran its PCR with 60 Vbeta and 13 Jbeta primers. TCRdb's copy holds only in-frame clones and misses some; the assay was immunoSEQ multiplex PCR. The table has some 130,000 clones, roughly 82% seen once; the top ten hold approximately 11%. V and J are TRBV27 and TRBJ1-1, with 7 bases aligning to TRBD1. The specimen sequenced was PBMCs. The clonotype comes from a male donor in good health and CMV-seropositive. CDR3 residues: CASSTDRVGVVNTEAFF. CDR3 in DNA: TGTGCCAGCAGTACAGACAGGGTAGGAGTAGTGAACACTGAAGCTTTCTTT.